This paragraph reports one T cell receptor (beta chain). Antigen specificity is unknown. The CDR3 is made up of 16 amino acids. V was clipped by 0 bases and J by 4 bases; unmatched bases: 8. In germline, CDR1 is SGDLS, CDR2 YYNGEE. This sample stems from a study of cytomegalovirus exposure and HLA in healthy donors. Study-level results: The study flagged around 150 TCR beta chains as cytomegalovirus-associated. In a later analysis, a missense DCLRE1C variant was linked to TCR beta V- and J-gene trimming.

Primers for the PCR totalled 60 Vbeta and 13 Jbeta. Assay used: immunoSEQ multiplex PCR; TCRdb lists only in-frame clones, some missing. The sample has 100,000 to 150,000 clones, and its top ten clones hold over 1.5%. The rearrangement uses TRBV9 and TRBJ2-7, with TRBD2 matching 9 bases. This clonotype originated in a woman between 35 and 50 years old in good health and CMV-seropositive. The sequenced sample was PBMCs. CDR3 coding DNA: TGTGCCAGCAGCGTAGGGGCTAGCGGGGTGACTTACGAGCAGTACTTC. This codes for CASSVGASGVTYEQYF.